In its sample, the clone carrying this TCR beta chain was seen a few times. Its antigen is not identified. The data are from a study of T-cell memory formation after mild COVID-19. Study information: TCR clusters were largely donor specific. Study-level results: Confirmation was lacking for SARS-CoV-2 specificity of second-wave clones that peaked on day 37.

TCRdb redid the calling of the 5' RACE reads with MiXCR, one entry per CDR3 protein. Among about 470,000 distinct CDR3 sequences listed, 15% to 20% were seen once. Sequenced input: PBMCs or a T cell subset sorted from them (not recorded which). This clonotype was sampled from an adult woman who had mild COVID-19 (a few samples of this study predate the infection). Cell type and time point are not known.

For the CDR3, the DNA is TGTGCCAGCAGTCAAAGGGGACTAGCGGGAGGTTCCTACAATGAGCAGTTCTTC. Translation gives CASSQRGLAGGSYNEQFF. This sequence joins TRBV12-3 or TRBV12-4 and TRBJ2-1; 15 bases are a match to TRBD2. V shed 5 bases and J 1 base; nucleotides not matched to a gene: 6. CDR3 length equals 18 residues.